A selection of T cell receptor beta chains follows, all from one sample in a study of beta chain features in type 1 diabetes. Only in-frame clones appear in the TCRdb table, and some are missing; sequencing was by immunoSEQ multiplex PCR. This table holds some 190,000 clones, approximately 8% found once. The sample comprised central memory CD4+ T cells from blood. These receptors all stem from a man between 18 and 29 years old with type 1 diabetes. The CDR3 runs from the conserved cysteine through the conserved F or W. The D gene is left open where the match is weak. Clone size appears in some rows only: once, few, many, or a class for an expanded clone.

J gene,D gene,clone size,V gene,CDR3 DNA,CDR3 protein
TRBJ2-3,NA,few,TRBV9,TGTGCCAGCAGCGAAGCGGCAGGCACAGATACGCAGTATTTT,CASSEAAGTDTQYF
TRBJ2-3,TRBD2,few,TRBV25-1,TGTGCCAGCCTAGGACTAGCCAAACTCACAGATACGCAGTATTTT,CASLGLAKLTDTQYF
TRBJ2-7,NA,few,TRBV2,TGTGCCAGCAGTGAAGCTCAAGGGACTTACTACGAGCAGTACTTC,CASSEAQGTYYEQYF
TRBJ2-7,NA,NA,TRBV6-5,TGTGCCAGCAGTTACTCATCAGGGGTTCTCTACGAGCAGTACTTC,CASSYSSGVLYEQYF
TRBJ2-5,NA,NA,TRBV6-6,TGTGCCAGCAGTTACTCAGCGCGGGCGTCGTGGGAGACCCAGTACTTC,CASSYSARASWETQYF
TRBJ2-7,TRBD1,NA,TRBV18,TGTGCCAGCTCCGCAGCCGACAGGGGCGCCGAGCAGTACTTC,CASSAADRGAEQYF
TRBJ2-5,NA,few,TRBV5-4,TGTGCCAGCAGCTTTGGGGGGGGCCTGGAGACCCAGTACTTC,CASSFGGGLETQYF
TRBJ2-3,NA,few,TRBV2,TGTGCCAGCAGTGGGGAGGCCACAGATACGCAGTATTTT,CASSGEATDTQYF
TRBJ1-1,NA,few,TRBV7-2,TGTGCCAGCAGCCCCCAGGGGTGGACTGAAGCTTTCTTT,CASSPQGWTEAFF
TRBJ2-3,NA,NA,TRBV7-2,TGTGCCAGCAGCTCCGGGGAATCCCCAATTTTCTCGGATACGCAGTATTTT,CASSSGESPIFSDTQYF
TRBJ1-4,TRBD1,few,TRBV30,TGTGCCGGTGAGAAGGGGGCTGGTGAAAAACTGTTTTTT,CAGEKGAGEKLFF
TRBJ2-3,NA,NA,TRBV6-5,TGTGCCAGCAGCCGGGACATCGGACTTACAGATACGCAGTATTTT,CASSRDIGLTDTQYF
TRBJ2-1,NA,NA,TRBV19,TGTGCCAGTAGTATCTACAGCAACAATGAGCAGTTCTTC,CASSIYSNNEQFF
TRBJ1-6,NA,few,TRBV14,TGTGCCAGCAGCCAAGCCTTAGGAGATTCACCCCTCCACTTT,CASSQALGDSPLHF
TRBJ2-1,TRBD1,few,TRBV5-6,TGTGCCAGCAGCTTGCCCGGACAGGGGCAACAGTTCTTC,CASSLPGQGQQFF
TRBJ1-1,TRBD1,NA,TRBV5-1,TGCGCCAGCAGCTTGACAGGGGGCGAGGGCACTGAAGCTTTCTTT,CASSLTGGEGTEAFF
TRBJ1-1,NA,few,TRBV19,TGTGCCACTGGACAGACTAAAGCCATGAACACTGAAGCTTTCTTT,CATGQTKAMNTEAFF
TRBJ2-5,NA,NA,TRBV28,TGTGCCAGCACCAACTTTCGGGGGGCTGGGACCCAGTACTTC,CASTNFRGAGTQYF
TRBJ1-5,NA,NA,TRBV28,TGTGCCAGTATGGGTGGGACTCGGGTGGGTCAGCCCCAGCATTTT,CASMGGTRVGQPQHF
TRBJ2-3,TRBD2,few,TRBV4-3,TGCGCCAGCAGCCTGGGACTAGCGGCGAGTGCTAGCACAGATACGCAGTATTTT,CASSLGLAASASTDTQYF
TRBJ2-5,NA,NA,TRBV2,TGTGCCAGAAGGACGGGGCAAGAGACCCAGTACTTC,CARRTGQETQYF
TRBJ2-1,TRBD1,few,TRBV6-1,TGTGCCAGCAGTGAAGCCAAGGGACAGGGTCTCCGGGATGAGCAGTTCTTC,CASSEAKGQGLRDEQFF
TRBJ2-7,NA,few,TRBV2,TGTGCCAGCAGCGTCGACAGGACCCACGAGCAGTACTTC,CASSVDRTHEQYF
TRBJ2-7,TRBD1,NA,TRBV29-1,TGCAGCGTGGCCCTGGGACAGGGTGGAAAGACGGGGGCCTACGAGCAGTACTTC,CSVALGQGGKTGAYEQYF
TRBJ2-7,NA,NA,TRBV5-5,TGTGCCAGCAGCTTGGCCAGGGACAACCTCTACGAGCAGTACTTC,CASSLARDNLYEQYF
TRBJ1-6,NA,few,TRBV5-6,TGTGCCAGCAGCTCAACCGACAGGCGAAATTCACCCCTCCACTTT,CASSSTDRRNSPLHF
TRBJ2-3,TRBD1,few,TRBV15,TGTGCCACCAGCAGGCAGGGGGCTACCACAGATACGCAGTATTTT,CATSRQGATTDTQYF
TRBJ2-3,NA,few,TRBV11-2,TGTGCCAGCAGCTTATTCACCAGGGGTGATACGCAGTATTTT,CASSLFTRGDTQYF
TRBJ2-6,TRBD2,NA,TRBV28,TGTGCCAGCGGGGGGGAATGGACTGGGGCCAACGTCCTGACTTTC,CASGGEWTGANVLTF
TRBJ1-5,TRBD1,NA,TRBV19,TGTGCCAGTTCGGCCAGGGGGAGCAATCAGCCCCAGCATTTT,CASSARGSNQPQHF
TRBJ1-1,TRBD1,few,TRBV12-5,TGTGCTAGTGCCGGACAGGGGGAAGCTTTCTTT,CASAGQGEAFF
TRBJ2-7,TRBD1,many,TRBV11-2,TGTGCCAGCAGCTTTAACAGGGGCTCCTACGAGCAGTACTTC,CASSFNRGSYEQYF
TRBJ1-6,NA,many,TRBV15,TGTGCCACCAGCATGGGAGTTAATTCACCCCTCCACTTT,CATSMGVNSPLHF
TRBJ1-5,TRBD1,few,TRBV27,TGTGCCAGCAGTTTGGACAGGGGGGGTCAGCCCCAGCATTTT,CASSLDRGGQPQHF
TRBJ1-6,TRBD1,NA,TRBV28,TGTGCCAGCAGACGGCCGGGACAGGGGTATAATTCACCCCTCCACTTT,CASRRPGQGYNSPLHF
TRBJ2-2,NA,few,TRBV6-6,TGTGCCATCAGTGAGGTGGGGCCCGGGGAGCTGTTTTTT,CAISEVGPGELFF